The clone carrying this TCR beta chain was recorded at least ten times. Its target is unknown. Looked up from germline, CDR1 is DFQATT and CDR2 is SNEGSKA (reference sequence). Between the trimmed V and J ends, which lost 3 bases and 2 bases, there was a span of 12 bases. The CDR3 extends over 14 amino acids. This record comes from a study of T cells in Graves' hyperthyroidism and ophthalmopathy. It was RNA transcripts that yielded the amplified TCR beta CDR3 regions. An initial round of RT-PCR targeting the TCR CDR3 relied on the HTBI primer set. TCRdb passed the multiplex PCR reads through MiXCR, listing each CDR3 protein once. The sample holds approximately 100,000 distinct CDR3 sequences; 35% to 50% are singletons and the top ten take approximately 10%. Findings and caveats of the study: Researchers found most expanded thyroid clonotypes above 0.001 in blood as well.

Used for diagnoses were clinical symptoms, serum thyroxine and TRAb, thyroid ultrasound and orbital computed tomography. The chain carries TRBV20-1 and TRBJ2-3; D gene uncertain. The clonotype comes from a woman in her 30s with Graves' hyperthyroidism. Source material: peripheral blood or thyroid tissue (not recorded which). The CDR3 region has the DNA TGCAGTGCTAGGAAATCGGCGGACACAGATACGCAGTATTTT. Its translation is CSARKSADTDTQYF.